Listed here is a single T cell receptor beta chain. Its antigen is not identified. This sample was included in a study of cytomegalovirus exposure and HLA in healthy donors. Broader study findings: Reports indicated that the classifier achieved high specificity and sensitivity in diagnosing cytomegalovirus status.

There were likely unrecorded immune exposures, though donors were nominally healthy when sampled. This PCR relied on a set of 60 Vbeta primers and 13 Jbeta primers. Method: immunoSEQ multiplex PCR; TCRdb's copy keeps in-frame clones and lacks some. The repertoire holds about 170,000 clones, with around 73% as singletons. The sample taken for sequencing was PBMCs. The sequence derives from a young woman in good health and CMV-seropositive.

Here the CDR3 reads CATSRKQGSGTEAFF. The CDR3 coding sequence is TGTGCCACCAGCAGAAAACAGGGTTCAGGCACTGAAGCTTTCTTT. This sequence joins TRBV15 and TRBJ1-1, with TRBD1 as a possible D gene (6 bases). Per germline, CDR1 LNHNV and CDR2 YYDKDF (reference sequence). Trimming cost V 2 bases and J 4 bases, with 14 bases left between them. CDR3 length: 15 amino acids.